This TCR beta chain was profiled in a study of long-term antiretroviral therapy in people with HIV. Regarding the study as a whole: Clonal populations expanded prior to ART predominated within the repertoire at all time points.

This clone has a handful of counts. Its cognate antigen is unknown. Treatment for every participant with HIV took place in the United States. After removal of 4 bases from V and 4 bases from J, the junction contained 6 bases not matched to a gene. CDR3 length equals 15 residues. Germline loops: CDR1 SGHNT, CDR2 YYREEE (reference sequence). It was version v3.0 of the immunoSEQ assay that was run at survey level. Clones were sequenced by immunoSEQ multiplex PCR, and TCRdb holds only the in-frame ones, with some missing. Among about 21,000 clones, 84% were seen once, and the ten largest hold nearly 3.5%. V gene TRBV5-4 combines with J gene TRBJ1-2, with 11 positions matching TRBD1. This clonotype originated in a woman in her forties or fifties with HIV. The input for sequencing was unsorted PBMCs, taken 1.9 years after starting antiretroviral therapy. For the CDR3, the DNA is TGTGCCAGCAGCACAGACGGGACAGGGGGCTATGGCTACACCTTC. Its translation: CASSTDGTGGYGYTF.